The 13 T cell receptor beta chains below come from one sample, sequenced in a study of blood T cells in healthy people across ages. Through a sample-barcoded 5' primer and a J-beta primer mix, a second PCR was run for about 7 to 12 cycles. TCRdb itself ran the 5' RACE reads through MiXCR, one entry per CDR3 protein. The table shows 550,000 to 750,000 distinct CDR3 sequences, with roughly 20% occurring only once. Sequencing was performed on blood. The receptors here all came from an older man in good health.

The chain carries TRBV5-1 and TRBJ1-1; TRBD1 is a possible D gene (5 bases). Germline values: CDR1 SGHRS, CDR2 YFSETQ. The CDR3 is 15 amino acids. V lost 0 bases to trimming and J lost 1 base, with 10 bases between them. CDR3 in DNA: TGCGCCAGCAGCTTGGCCGGGAGGGGGAACACTGAAGCTTTCTTT. Protein sequence: CASSLAGRGNTEAFF.

As regards this clonotype: One end of the junction does not line up with germline, which may come from a read error. The genes are TRBV29-1 and TRBJ2-7, with no clear D. This CDR3 contains 15 residues. The germline V gene has CDR1 SQVTM and CDR2 ANQGSEA. CDR3 coding DNA: TGCGGCGTTGAAACCCCAACAAAGAGCTCCTACGAGCAGTACTTC. This sequence encodes CGVETPTKSSYEQYF.

This sequence joins TRBV2 and TRBJ2-3; weak D call: TRBD2 (6 bases). Germline lookup yields CDR1 SNHLY and CDR2 FYNNEI. This CDR3 region has 14 residues. V lost 6 bases to trimming and J lost 0 bases, with 10 bases between them. DNA for the CDR3: TGTGCCAGCAGGGGGGACTCTAGCACAGATACGCAGTATTTT. Its protein product is CASRGDSSTDTQYF.

This sequence joins TRBV28 and TRBJ2-7; D is unresolved. V gave up 4 bases and J gave up 3 bases, with 16 bases separating them. Germline V gene data show CDR1 as MDHEN and CDR2 as SYDVKM. The CDR3 has 15 residues. The CDR3 sequence is CASSSPLTRGYEQYF. The DNA of the CDR3 is TGTGCCAGCAGTTCGCCCCTGACTCGAGGCTACGAGCAGTACTTC.

V gene TRBV5-6 combines with J gene TRBJ2-5; unclear D gene. CDR1 is SGHDT, CDR2 YYEEEE, per germline. CDR3 size: 16 residues. Trimming removed 3 bases at V and 5 bases at J, with 20 bases between. The CDR3 nucleotides are TGTGCCAGCAGCTATTTGACCACCGCGAATCGGGAGACCCAGTACTTC. Protein product: CASSYLTTANRETQYF.

V and J are TRBV28 and TRBJ2-3, with 7 nucleotides matching TRBD2. With V trimmed by 5 bases and J by 0 bases, 11 bases remained unmatched. CDR1 and CDR2 (germline): MDHEN, SYDVKM. This CDR3 region has 17 residues. Here the CDR3 reads CASSTTGTIASTDTQYF. The CDR3 bases are TGTGCCAGCAGTACTACCGGGACTATCGCTAGCACAGATACGCAGTATTTT. Combining the CDR3 with reference TRBV28 and TRBJ2-3 gives the whole variable domain DVKVTQSSRYLVKRTGEKVFLECVQDMDHENMFWYRQDPGLGLRLIYFSYDVKMKEKGDIPEGYSVSREKKERFSLILESASTNQTSMYLCASSTTGTIASTDTQYFGPGTRLTVL.

The V call is TRBV5-1, the J call TRBJ1-1; 11 bases agree with TRBD1. This CDR3 comprises 14 residues. The germline V gene encodes CDR1 SGHRS and CDR2 YFSETQ. V shed 4 bases and J 5 bases; nucleotides not matched to a gene: 4. The CDR3 DNA sequence: TGCGCCAGCAGCACCGGACAGGGGGCAACTGAAGCTTTCTTT. As protein: CASSTGQGATEAFF.

This chain uses TRBV7-3 with TRBJ1-3; 9 bases map to TRBD1. The CDR3 is 15 residues long. Germline V lookup: CDR1 SGHTA, CDR2 FQGTGA. V shed 3 bases and J 4 bases; nucleotides not matched to a gene: 4. The CDR3 loop is CASSLNRGPGNTIYF. CDR3 bases: TGTGCCAGCAGCTTGAACAGGGGGCCAGGAAACACCATATATTTT.

The chain is built from TRBV6-6 and TRBJ1-3; 7 nucleotides line up with TRBD1. From germline, CDR1 is MNHNY and CDR2 SVGAGI (reference sequence). Trimming at V came to 6 bases and at J to 2 bases, leaving 4 bases not matched to a gene. The CDR3 covers 14 residues. This chain's CDR3 is CASRLGQAGNTIYF. CDR3 sequence (DNA): TGTGCCAGCAGACTTGGACAGGCTGGAAACACCATATATTTT.

This clonotype was counted between two and nine times. The rearrangement links TRBV3-1 to TRBJ2-5; no reliable D call. The germline V and J ends were trimmed by 2 bases and 2 bases, with 9 bases remaining between them. The V gene's germline CDR1 is LGHDT and CDR2 YNNKEL (reference sequence). The CDR3 runs to 14 residues. DNA for the CDR3: TGTGCCAGCAGCCAAAGGGAATTGCAAGAGACCCAGTACTTC. This sequence encodes CASSQRELQETQYF.

The table lists this clonotype with a count of one. This sequence joins TRBV7-9 and TRBJ2-3; 12 bases fit TRBD2. Trimming removed 2 bases from V and 3 bases from J; junction bases left unmatched: 0. The CDR3 runs to 15 residues. The germline gives CDR1 SEHNR, CDR2 FQNEAQ (reference sequence). The CDR3, as DNA: TGTGCCAGCAGCTTACTAGCGGGAGGGACAGATACGCAGTATTTT. It specifies CASSLLAGGTDTQYF.

This chain connects TRBV12-3 or TRBV12-4 to TRBJ2-7; TRBD2 agrees at 8 bases. V lost 6 bases and J lost 0; bases outside the gene matches: 4. The CDR3 contains 14 residues. The CDR3 DNA reads as TGTGCCAGCAGGGGGGGACTAGGCTCCTACGAGCAGTACTTC. Residues: CASRGGLGSYEQYF.

The gene calls are TRBV6-5 and TRBJ2-5; D is unclear. TRBJ2-1 matches the DNA end more closely, so the J call is doubtful. The CDR3 loop spans 15 amino acids. CDR1 and CDR2 from the germline V gene are MNHEY and SVGAGI. The CDR3 loop is CASSSREVLDNEQFF. The CDR3 bases are TGTGCCAGCAGTTCCCGAGAAGTACTTGACAATGAGCAGTTCTTC.